This is a list of T cell receptor beta chains from one sample in a study of T cell repertoires in cytomegalovirus infection. TCRdb recomputed calls from the reads with MiXCR, one row per CDR3 protein. The sample consists of 480,000 or so distinct CDR3 sequences, about 11% of them appearing once. Input material: PBMCs. The receptor source for this set is a human donor in good health (CMV status not recorded). Some clones in this sample may be carry-over from other donors' samples. CDR3s include the opening cysteine and the closing phenylalanine or tryptophan. The order of the fields is V gene, clone size, J gene, D gene, CDR3 DNA, CDR3 protein. A D gene is named only where the DNA matches it firmly. Clone size is stated in some rows and not others, as once, few, many or a class when expanded.

v_call: TRBV2
clone_size: NA
j_call: TRBJ2-1
d_call: NA
cdr3_nt: TGTGCCAGGGGGTACCGGGAAAACAATGAGCAGTTCTTC
cdr3_aa: CARGYRENNEQFF

v_call: TRBV28
clone_size: NA
j_call: TRBJ1-2
d_call: NA
cdr3_nt: TGTGCCAGCAGTTCGGCGGATCCTAACTATGGCTACACCTTC
cdr3_aa: CASSSADPNYGYTF

v_call: TRBV5-5
clone_size: many
j_call: TRBJ2-1
d_call: TRBD1
cdr3_nt: TGTGCCAGCAGCCGAGGGGGCTCGGCCAATGAGCAGTTCTTC
cdr3_aa: CASSRGGSANEQFF

v_call: TRBV7-6
clone_size: many
j_call: TRBJ2-3
d_call: NA
cdr3_nt: TGTGCCAGCAGCTTATGGAGCGAAACAGATACGCAGTATTTT
cdr3_aa: CASSLWSETDTQYF

v_call: TRBV7-9
clone_size: many
j_call: TRBJ2-1
d_call: NA
cdr3_nt: TGTGCCAGCAGCTTCCTTGGGGGGCACAATGAGCAGTTCTTC
cdr3_aa: CASSFLGGHNEQFF

v_call: TRBV9
clone_size: NA
j_call: TRBJ1-4
d_call: NA
cdr3_nt: TGTGCCAGCAGCGTAGAAGGGGGTCCGGGGGAAAAACTGTTTTTT
cdr3_aa: CASSVEGGPGEKLFF

v_call: TRBV20-1
clone_size: many
j_call: TRBJ1-1
d_call: TRBD1
cdr3_nt: TGCAGTGCTAGTGGGCAGGGGGCGAGGACTGAAGCTTTCTTT
cdr3_aa: CSASGQGARTEAFF

v_call: TRBV13
clone_size: NA
j_call: TRBJ1-1
d_call: NA
cdr3_nt: TGTGCCAGCAGCTCCTGGGGCGGTGGGAACACTGAAGCTTTCTTT
cdr3_aa: CASSSWGGGNTEAFF

v_call: TRBV5-8
clone_size: few
j_call: TRBJ1-2
d_call: NA
cdr3_nt: TGTGCCAGCAGCCGCCCGGGACGGCAGAACTATGGCTACACCTTC
cdr3_aa: CASSRPGRQNYGYTF

v_call: TRBV7-9
clone_size: NA
j_call: TRBJ1-5
d_call: NA
cdr3_nt: TGTGCCAGCAGCTTAGCCGATTTGTCGCCCCAGCATTTT
cdr3_aa: CASSLADLSPQHF